This entry is about one T cell receptor beta chain. Its antigen is unidentified. As it was prepared, the TCRbeta library received unique molecular identifiers. TCRdb recomputed calls from the PCR reads with MiXCR, one row per CDR3 protein. In the table there are about 830,000 distinct CDR3 sequences, less than 20% of which are singletons. The entry originates in a study of T-cell reconstitution after alpha-beta-depleted transplantation in children. Study-level findings and limits: In patients about two months after transplant, alpha-beta T cells reportedly arose from several hundred expanded graft clones. Most T-cell counts and diversity one year after the transplant came from T cells that were newly produced. Several patients had high TCRbeta diversity at day 60; it came from surviving recipient T cells and thymic progenitors.

Sequenced material: PBMCs, mostly from graft donor cells, taken 360 days after TCRalphabeta/CD19-depleted stem cell transplant. The TCR was taken from a male patient between 10 and 17 years old who had a stem cell transplant for acute lymphoblastic leukemia, so the T cells may come from the graft donor.

CDR3 loop: CASTPGLAGVLRYEQYF. In DNA, the CDR3 is TGCGCCAGCACGCCGGGACTAGCGGGAGTATTACGCTACGAGCAGTACTTC. This chain joins TRBV5-1 and TRBJ2-7, with TRBD2 matching over 14 bases. Germline lookup yields CDR1 SGHRS and CDR2 YFSETQ. The ends lost 6 bases at V and 3 bases at J; junction bases unmatched: 11. This CDR3 region has 17 residues.